The present T cell receptor beta chain was sequenced within a study of blood T cells in healthy people across ages. Study-level findings and limits: Per-million-T-cell TCR beta diversity fell roughly linearly with age. Percentage of naive T cells showed a strong correlation with TCR beta diversity.

The authors ran a second PCR of 7 to 11 cycles using a sample-barcoded 5' primer and a J-beta primer mix. Sequencing of every sample gave 3 million or more CDR3-containing paired-end reads. TCRdb reprocessed the 5' RACE reads with MiXCR, giving one entry per CDR3 protein. The sample holds 1.2 million to 1.5 million distinct CDR3 sequences, almost 60% seen once. Points on this clonotype: Its antigen is as yet unknown.

CDR1 SGHTA and CDR2 FQGNSA come from the germline V gene. V was pared by 3 bases and J by 7 bases, with 8 bases of the junction left unmatched. This CDR3 is 15 amino acids long. This chain uses TRBV7-2 with TRBJ1-2, with 10 bases that match TRBD1. The source is a man aged 18 to 29 in good health. Sequenced: blood. The CDR3 coding sequence is TGTGCCAGCAGCTTCGGACAGGGGGAGACGGTTGGCTACACCTTC. This sequence encodes CASSFGQGETVGYTF.